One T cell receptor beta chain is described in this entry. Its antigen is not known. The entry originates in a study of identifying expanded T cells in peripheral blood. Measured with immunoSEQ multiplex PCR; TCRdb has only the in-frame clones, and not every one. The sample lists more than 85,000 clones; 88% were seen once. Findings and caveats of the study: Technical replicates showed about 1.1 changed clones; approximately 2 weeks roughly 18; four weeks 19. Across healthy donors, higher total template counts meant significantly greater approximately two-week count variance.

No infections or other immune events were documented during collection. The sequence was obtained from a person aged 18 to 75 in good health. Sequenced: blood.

The CDR3, as DNA: TGTGCCTGGAGTGCCCCGAACTATAATGAGCAGTTCTTC. It codes for CAWSAPNYNEQFF. This chain uses TRBV30 with TRBJ2-1; D gene ambiguous. The germline gives CDR1 GTSNPN, CDR2 SVGIG (reference sequence). Trimming cost V 1 base and J 7 bases, with 11 bases left between them. This CDR3 is built from 13 residues.